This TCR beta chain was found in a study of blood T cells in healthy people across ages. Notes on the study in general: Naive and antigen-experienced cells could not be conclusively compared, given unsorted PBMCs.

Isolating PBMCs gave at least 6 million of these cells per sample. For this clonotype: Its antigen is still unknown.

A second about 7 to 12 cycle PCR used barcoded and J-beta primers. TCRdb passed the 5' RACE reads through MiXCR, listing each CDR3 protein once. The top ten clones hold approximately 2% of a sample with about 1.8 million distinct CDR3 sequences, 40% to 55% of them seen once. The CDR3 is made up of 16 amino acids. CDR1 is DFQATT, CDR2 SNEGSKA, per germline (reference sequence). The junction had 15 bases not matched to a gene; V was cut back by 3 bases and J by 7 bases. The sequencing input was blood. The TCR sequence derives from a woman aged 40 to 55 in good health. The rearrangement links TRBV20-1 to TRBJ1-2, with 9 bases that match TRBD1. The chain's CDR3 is CSASFERDRDGRGYTF. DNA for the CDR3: TGCAGTGCTAGCTTCGAACGGGACAGGGATGGACGTGGCTACACCTTC.